This note documents a single T cell receptor (beta chain) sequence. The source of the sample is a study of CD8+CD57+ T cells in acquired aplastic anemia. Genomic DNA constituted the template upon which TCR beta VDJ and CDR3 profiling was performed. TCRdb processed the reads anew with MiXCR; each CDR3 protein has one entry. This sample has about 180,000 distinct CDR3 sequences; less than 55% occur once, and the top ten carry approximately 3%. CDR1 and CDR2 from the germline V gene are SGHDT and YYEEEE. This CDR3 region has 15 residues. Deletions cut 2 bases from V and 0 bases from J, with 11 bases between.

Sequenced: sorted CD4+, CD8+, or CD8+CD57+ T cells (not recorded which) from PBMCs. V usage is TRBV5-6 and J usage is TRBJ1-2; D unclear. The clonotype was recovered from a human donor in good health. The CDR3 loop is CASSFRSGSNYGYTF. The CDR3 region has the DNA TGTGCCAGCAGCTTCCGATCGGGGTCTAACTATGGCTACACCTTC.